The rows below give T cell receptor beta chains drawn from one sample of a study of CD8 T cells in ankylosing spondylitis. Each CDR3 protein gets one entry after TCRdb re-called the 5' RACE reads with MiXCR. The sample gives about 90,000 distinct CDR3 sequences, around 8.5% of which show up once; about 30% is in the top ten. The sample was blood, either unsorted or a sorted T cell fraction (not recorded which). Receptor source: a male donor with ankylosing spondylitis. The CDR3 runs from the conserved cysteine through the conserved F or W. D genes are given only for firm matches. Expanded clones are given a class, and other clones once, few, many or no size at all.

D gene | clone size | J gene | V gene | CDR3 DNA | CDR3 protein
NA | few | TRBJ2-3 | TRBV27 | TGTGCCAGCAGTTTATTCACAACTAGCACAGATACGCAGTATTTT | CASSLFTTSTDTQYF
NA | NA | TRBJ2-7 | TRBV7-8 | TGTGCCAGCAGCCCATCCCGGGGGTCTTCGCGGGAGCAGTACTTC | CASSPSRGSSREQYF
NA | many | TRBJ2-3 | TRBV20-1 | TGCAGTGCCGTAGGGGTAGGGGGAGGAGGCGCAGATACGCAGTATTTT | CSAVGVGGGGADTQYF
NA | many | TRBJ1-2 | TRBV7-2 | TGTGCCAGCAGCTTAGTAGGGACGGGAGTTTATGGCTACACCTTC | CASSLVGTGVYGYTF
NA | many | TRBJ2-5 | TRBV30 | TGTGCCTGGTCCTGGGGCCAAGAGACCCAGTACTTC | CAWSWGQETQYF
TRBD1 | few | TRBJ1-3 | TRBV7-9 | TGTGCCAGCAGCTCCCCAGGGGGAGCTGGAAACACCATATATTTT | CASSSPGGAGNTIYF
TRBD1 | few | TRBJ2-7 | TRBV29-1 | TGCAGCGTTGATCAGGGACAGGGAACCTACGAGCAGTACTTC | CSVDQGQGTYEQYF
TRBD2 | NA | TRBJ2-1 | TRBV7-9 | TGTGCCAGCAGCTCCAGCTCACTAGCGGGGTCCTACAATGAGCAGTTCTTC | CASSSSSLAGSYNEQFF
NA | many | TRBJ2-1 | TRBV7-7 | TGTGCCAGCAGCTTGTACCAGGAGGATGAGCAGTTCTTC | CASSLYQEDEQFF
TRBD2 | few | TRBJ2-1 | TRBV7-9 | TGTGCCTTTAGAATTAGCGGGAGGGAGGGGACAGGGGAGCAGTTCTTC | CAFRISGREGTGEQFF
TRBD1 | many | TRBJ2-4 | TRBV20-1 | TGCAGTGCTAGAACACGGGACAGGCAATTAACTCTAGCCAAAAACATTCAGTACTTC | CSARTRDRQLTLAKNIQYF
NA | NA | TRBJ2-1 | TRBV7-9 | TGTGCCAGCAGGGACAATAACAATGAGCAGTTCTTC | CASRDNNNEQFF
NA | few | TRBJ2-5 | TRBV7-9 | TGTGCCAGCAGCCCGACAGGAGTCCAAGAGACCCAGTACTTC | CASSPTGVQETQYF
NA | many | TRBJ2-2 | TRBV5-1 | TGCGCCAGCAGCTTGGATTGGGGAACGGCGAACACCGGGGAGCTGTTTTTT | CASSLDWGTANTGELFF
TRBD2 | many | TRBJ2-5 | TRBV5-6 | TGTGCCAGCAGCTTGTGGGAGGGGGAGACCCAGTACTTC | CASSLWEGETQYF
TRBD2 | many | TRBJ2-1 | TRBV6-2/TRBV6-3 | TGTGCCAGCAGCTCAAGCGGGACCGTGTTAGCGGGGAACAATGAGCAGTTCTTC | CASSSSGTVLAGNNEQFF
NA | many | TRBJ2-1 | TRBV4-2 | TGTGCCAGCAGCCAGCCCGGGGCCTACAATGAGCAGTTCTTC | CASSQPGAYNEQFF
NA | NA | TRBJ2-7 | TRBV7-9 | TGTGCCAGCAGCCTAGGGACAAACGAGCAGTACTTC | CASSLGTNEQYF
NA | many | TRBJ2-7 | TRBV5-6 | TGTGCCAGCAGCGTGGGATCTTACGAGCAGTACTTC | CASSVGSYEQYF
NA | few | TRBJ2-7 | TRBV2 | TGTGCCAGCAGCCAAGATAGCGTATCCCCCCTCGAGCAGTACTTC | CASSQDSVSPLEQYF
TRBD1 | NA | TRBJ1-1 | TRBV6-1 | TGTGCCAGCAGTGTAGGGACAGGAGACACTGAAGCTTTCTTT | CASSVGTGDTEAFF
NA | NA | TRBJ1-1 | TRBV5-6 | TGTGCCAGCAGCTCCGGGGACACTGAAGCTTTCTTT | CASSSGDTEAFF
TRBD2 | few | TRBJ2-1 | TRBV7-7 | TGTGCCAGCAGCTTAGAAGTTAGCGGGGCTCAGAGCTCCTACAATGAGCAGTTCTTC | CASSLEVSGAQSSYNEQFF
NA | NA | TRBJ2-7 | TRBV15 | TGTGCCACCAGCAGAGATAGGGCGGGCCACTCCTACGAGCAGTACTTC | CATSRDRAGHSYEQYF
TRBD1 | few | TRBJ1-1 | TRBV29-1 | TGCAGCGTTGAACGGCAGGGGGCGGGTGTGGACACTGAAGCTTTCTTT | CSVERQGAGVDTEAFF
NA | many | TRBJ2-5 | TRBV24-1 | TGTGCCACCAGTGATCCCGCCTCTGGTATCGGAGAGACCCAGTACTTC | CATSDPASGIGETQYF
TRBD2 | few | TRBJ2-1 | TRBV11-3 | TGTGCCAGCAGCTTAGAAATCAGCGGGAGGGACAATGAGCAGTTCTTC | CASSLEISGRDNEQFF
TRBD2 | NA | TRBJ2-1 | TRBV4-2 | TGTGCCAGCATCAAAGCCCTAGCGGGCTACAATGAGCAGTTCTTC | CASIKALAGYNEQFF
NA | few | TRBJ1-1 | TRBV29-1 | TGCAGCGTTCGAGGACAAATCGGACCCCTTAACACTGAAGCTTTCTTT | CSVRGQIGPLNTEAFF
NA | many | TRBJ2-4 | TRBV7-9 | TGTGCCAGCAGTTCCCCATCCACGGGTCTCAACATTCAGTACTTC | CASSSPSTGLNIQYF
NA | few | TRBJ1-6 | TRBV5-1 | TGCGCCAGCAGCTTGAGCCCCGAGGCTAATTCACCCCTCCACTTT | CASSLSPEANSPLHF
TRBD1 | NA | TRBJ1-3 | TRBV2 | TGTGCCAGCAAGCAGGGGGCTTCGGACACCATATATTTT | CASKQGASDTIYF
NA | NA | TRBJ2-7 | TRBV11-2 | TGTGCCAGCAGCTTAGCCACCCTAGGTTTGAAGTACTTC | CASSLATLGLKYF
NA | few | TRBJ2-1 | TRBV5-4 | TGTGCCAGCACTCTGGGTACCCCCCGCAATGAGCAGTTCTTC | CASTLGTPRNEQFF
NA | NA | TRBJ2-3 | TRBV25-1 | TGTGCCAGCAGTGAGTTGAGAGGGCACACAGATACGCAGTATTTT | CASSELRGHTDTQYF
NA | many | TRBJ1-4 | TRBV7-9 | TGTGCCAGCAGACACCCAGGGTCAAGTCATGAAAAACTGTTTTTT | CASRHPGSSHEKLFF
NA | many | TRBJ2-4 | TRBV27 | TGTGCCAGCAGTACCGGACAGAATATTCAGTACTTC | CASSTGQNIQYF
NA | many | TRBJ2-2 | TRBV6-5 | TGTGCCAGCAGTTACGGGTGGGGGAACACCGGGGAGCTGTTTTTT | CASSYGWGNTGELFF
TRBD2 | NA | TRBJ2-7 | TRBV27 | TGTGCCAGCAGCCCCACTACGCTAGCGGACTACGAGCAGTACTTC | CASSPTTLADYEQYF
NA | NA | TRBJ2-3 | TRBV27 | TGTGCCAGCGGCTGGAGAGATACGCAGTATTTT | CASGWRDTQYF
NA | NA | TRBJ2-3 | TRBV27 | TGTGCCAGCAGTCGGGAAACTAGCAGGTACACAGATACGCAGTATTTT | CASSRETSRYTDTQYF
NA | few | TRBJ1-2 | TRBV6-2/TRBV6-3 | TGTGCCAGCAGTTACCGGCGGGTAGCCTATGGCTACACCTTC | CASSYRRVAYGYTF
NA | few | TRBJ2-3 | TRBV16 | TGTGCCAGCAGCCCAACGACAACCCAGAGGGCAGATACGCAGTATTTT | CASSPTTTQRADTQYF
NA | few | TRBJ2-7 | TRBV7-9 | TGTGCCAGCAGCGAAGGTGGGCGCAGGGACGAGCAGTACTTC | CASSEGGRRDEQYF
NA | many | TRBJ2-1 | TRBV4-1 | TGCGCCAGCAGCCAAGATAGCCGGGTCCCGTACAATGAGCAGTTCTTC | CASSQDSRVPYNEQFF
NA | many | TRBJ2-3 | TRBV10-3 | TGTGCCATCAGTGACTCAAGACTCCACACAGATACGCAGTATTTT | CAISDSRLHTDTQYF
NA | NA | TRBJ2-7 | TRBV7-8 | TGTGCCAGCAGCTCCAAGGTGTTGGTCCACGAGCAGTACTTC | CASSSKVLVHEQYF
TRBD1 | many | TRBJ2-3 | TRBV25-1 | TGTGCCAGCAGTGTCCCCGGGACAGGGGGAGATACGCAGTATTTT | CASSVPGTGGDTQYF
NA | many | TRBJ2-2 | TRBV5-1 | TGCGCCAGCAGCGGCGCAGGGACCGGGGAGCTGTTTTTT | CASSGAGTGELFF
NA | NA | TRBJ1-1 | TRBV11-2 | TGTGCCAGCAGCTTAAGCGCTGAAGCTTTCTTT | CASSLSAEAFF
NA | NA | TRBJ2-1 | TRBV25-1 | TGTGCCAGCGACCCGTATGGGGGGAGTGGAGAGCAGTTCTTC | CASDPYGGSGEQFF
NA | NA | TRBJ2-1 | TRBV11-1 | TGTGCCAGCAGCCAGGGTCCCCGGAATGAGCAGTTCTTC | CASSQGPRNEQFF
NA | many | TRBJ1-2 | TRBV29-1 | TGCAGCGTTACCCCCCGGGGGGCTGGCTATGGCTACACCTTC | CSVTPRGAGYGYTF
TRBD2 | many | TRBJ2-1 | TRBV7-2 | TGTGCCAGCAGCTTAGCGGGAGGGCCTGATGAGCAGTTCTTC | CASSLAGGPDEQFF
TRBD2 | few | TRBJ2-1 | TRBV9 | TGTGCCAGCAGCGAGACTAGCGCAACCTACAATGAGCAGTTCTTC | CASSETSATYNEQFF
TRBD1 | many | TRBJ2-1 | TRBV27 | TGTGCCAGCTTTACAGGGGGCAATGAGCAGTTCTTC | CASFTGGNEQFF
NA | few | TRBJ2-1 | TRBV6-4 | TGTGCCAGCAGTGACTCGGCAGGGGACTACAATGAGCAGTTCTTC | CASSDSAGDYNEQFF